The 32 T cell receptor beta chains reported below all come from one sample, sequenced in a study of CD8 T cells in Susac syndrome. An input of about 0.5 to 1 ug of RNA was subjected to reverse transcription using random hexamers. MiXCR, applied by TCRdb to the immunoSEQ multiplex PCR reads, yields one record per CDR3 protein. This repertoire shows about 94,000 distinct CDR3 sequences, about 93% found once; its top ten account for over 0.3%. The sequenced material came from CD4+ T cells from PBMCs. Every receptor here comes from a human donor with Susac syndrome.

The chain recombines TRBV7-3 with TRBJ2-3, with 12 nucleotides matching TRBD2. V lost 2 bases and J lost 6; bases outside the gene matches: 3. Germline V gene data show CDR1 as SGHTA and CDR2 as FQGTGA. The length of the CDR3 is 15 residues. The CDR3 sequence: CASSLASGGADTQYF. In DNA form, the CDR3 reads TGTGCCAGCAGCTTAGCTAGCGGGGGGGCGGATACGCAGTATTTT.

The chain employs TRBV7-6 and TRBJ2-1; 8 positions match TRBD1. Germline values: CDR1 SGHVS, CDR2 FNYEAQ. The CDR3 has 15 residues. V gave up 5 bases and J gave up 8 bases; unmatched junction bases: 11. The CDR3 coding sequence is TGTGCCAGCAGCCCACGACAGGGGAGCGCCCATGAGCAGTTCTTC. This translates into CASSPRQGSAHEQFF.

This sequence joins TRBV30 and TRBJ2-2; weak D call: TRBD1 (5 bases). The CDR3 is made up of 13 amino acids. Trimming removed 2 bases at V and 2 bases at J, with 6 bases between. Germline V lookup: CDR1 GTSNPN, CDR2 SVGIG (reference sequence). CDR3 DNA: TGTGCCTGGAGTCAGGGAAACACCGGGGAGCTGTTTTTT. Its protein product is CAWSQGNTGELFF.

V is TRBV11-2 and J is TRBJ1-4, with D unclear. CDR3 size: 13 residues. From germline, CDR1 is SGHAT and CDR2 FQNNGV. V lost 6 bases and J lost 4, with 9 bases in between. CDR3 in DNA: TGTGCCAGCAGAGGTTTGGTTAATGAAAAACTGTTTTTT. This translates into CASRGLVNEKLFF.

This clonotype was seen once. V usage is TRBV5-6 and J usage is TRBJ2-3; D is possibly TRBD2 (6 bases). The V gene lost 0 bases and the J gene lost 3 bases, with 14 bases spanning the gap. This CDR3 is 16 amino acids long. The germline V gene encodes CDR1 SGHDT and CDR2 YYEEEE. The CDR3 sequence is CASSLAGGWVTDTQYF. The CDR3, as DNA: TGTGCCAGCAGCTTGGCCGGAGGGTGGGTAACAGATACGCAGTATTTT. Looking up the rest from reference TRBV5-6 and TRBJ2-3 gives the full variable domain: DAGVTQSPTHLIKTRGQQVTLRCSPKSGHDTVSWYQQALGQGPQFIFQYYEEEERQRGNFPDRFSGHQFPNYSSELNVNALLLGDSALYLCASSLAGGWVTDTQYFGPGTRLTVL.

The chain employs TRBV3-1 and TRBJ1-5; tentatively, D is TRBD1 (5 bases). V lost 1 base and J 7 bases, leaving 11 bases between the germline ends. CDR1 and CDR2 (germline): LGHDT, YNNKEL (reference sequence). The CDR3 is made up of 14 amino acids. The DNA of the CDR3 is TGTGCCAGCAGCCAAGGTGGGGGGAGGCAGCCCCAGCATTTT. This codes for CASSQGGGRQPQHF.

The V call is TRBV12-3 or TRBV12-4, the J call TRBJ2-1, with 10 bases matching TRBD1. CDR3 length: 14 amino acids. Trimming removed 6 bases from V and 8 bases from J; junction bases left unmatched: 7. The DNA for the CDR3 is TGTGCCAGCAGGCATGGGACAGGGGTATATGAGCAGTTCTTC. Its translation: CASRHGTGVYEQFF.

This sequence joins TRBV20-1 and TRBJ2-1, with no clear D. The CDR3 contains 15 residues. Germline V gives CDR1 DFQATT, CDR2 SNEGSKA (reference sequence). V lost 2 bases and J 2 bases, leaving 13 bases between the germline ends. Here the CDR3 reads CSARPTTRAYNEQFF. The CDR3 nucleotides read TGCAGTGCTAGACCCACTACCCGAGCCTACAATGAGCAGTTCTTC.

This CDR3 reads CASSISGFYGYTF. The DNA for the CDR3 is TGTGCCAGCAGTATCTCAGGGTTCTATGGCTACACCTTC. The chain links TRBV28 to TRBJ1-2; D possibly corresponds to TRBD1 (5 bases). Per germline, CDR1 MDHEN and CDR2 SYDVKM. CDR3 length equals 13 residues. V was pared by 5 bases and J by 4 bases, with 11 bases between.

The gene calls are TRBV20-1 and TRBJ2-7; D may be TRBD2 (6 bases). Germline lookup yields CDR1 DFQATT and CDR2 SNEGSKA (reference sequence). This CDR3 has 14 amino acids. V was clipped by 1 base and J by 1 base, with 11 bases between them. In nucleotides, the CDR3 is TGCAGTGCTAGAGGGTGGGGGGTTTCCTACGAGCAGTACTTC. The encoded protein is CSARGWGVSYEQYF.

Here the CDR3 DNA reads TGCAGTGCAGGAGCGGGCGGGAGCTCCTACAATGAGCAGTTCTTC. Translating gives CSAGAGGSSYNEQFF. V is TRBV20-1 and J is TRBJ2-1, with 7 bases that match TRBD2. The J segment lost 0 bases and the V segment lost 6 bases, leaving 8 bases of the junction unmatched. CDR3 length: 15 amino acids. Per the germline V gene, CDR1 is DFQATT and CDR2 is SNEGSKA (reference sequence).

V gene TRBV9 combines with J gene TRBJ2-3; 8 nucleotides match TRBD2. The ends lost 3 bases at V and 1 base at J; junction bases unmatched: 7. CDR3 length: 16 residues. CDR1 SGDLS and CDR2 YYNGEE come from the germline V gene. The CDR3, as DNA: TGTGCCAGCAGCGCCGCCGCGGGGGGCCGCACAGATACGCAGTATTTT. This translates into CASSAAAGGRTDTQYF.

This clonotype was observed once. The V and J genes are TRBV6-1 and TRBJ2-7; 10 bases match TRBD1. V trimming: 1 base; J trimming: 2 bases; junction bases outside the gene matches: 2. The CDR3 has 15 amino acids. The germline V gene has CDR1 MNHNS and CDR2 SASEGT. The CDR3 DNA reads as TGTGCCAGCAGTGAAGTGGGACAGGGGCCCTACGAGCAGTACTTC. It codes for CASSEVGQGPYEQYF.

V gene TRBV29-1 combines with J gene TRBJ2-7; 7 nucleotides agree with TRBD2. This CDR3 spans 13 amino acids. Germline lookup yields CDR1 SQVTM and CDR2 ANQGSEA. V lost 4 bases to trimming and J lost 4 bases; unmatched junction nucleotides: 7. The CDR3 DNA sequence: TGCAGCGTTGGGGCGGTGGGGGGGTACGAGCAGTACTTC. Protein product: CSVGAVGGYEQYF.

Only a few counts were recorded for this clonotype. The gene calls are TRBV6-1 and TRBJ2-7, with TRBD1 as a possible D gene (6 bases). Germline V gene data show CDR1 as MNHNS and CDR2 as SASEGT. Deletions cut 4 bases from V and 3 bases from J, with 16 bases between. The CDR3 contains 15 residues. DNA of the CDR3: TGTGCCAGCAGTGCGGGACACCCGAGAGACTACGAGCAGTACTTC. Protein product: CASSAGHPRDYEQYF.

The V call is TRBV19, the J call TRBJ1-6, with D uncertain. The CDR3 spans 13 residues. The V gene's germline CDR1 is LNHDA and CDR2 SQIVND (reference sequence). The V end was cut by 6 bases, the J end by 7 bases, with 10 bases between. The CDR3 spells CASSQDPNSPLHF. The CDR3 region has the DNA TGTGCCAGTAGCCAGGACCCGAATTCACCCCTCCACTTT.

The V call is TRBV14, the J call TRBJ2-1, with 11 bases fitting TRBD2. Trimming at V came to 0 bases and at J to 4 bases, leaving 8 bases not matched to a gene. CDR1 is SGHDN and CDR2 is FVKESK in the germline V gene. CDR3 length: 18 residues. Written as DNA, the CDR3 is TGTGCCAGCAGCCAAGATACACCTAGCGGGGGGTCGTACAATGAGCAGTTCTTC. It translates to CASSQDTPSGGSYNEQFF.

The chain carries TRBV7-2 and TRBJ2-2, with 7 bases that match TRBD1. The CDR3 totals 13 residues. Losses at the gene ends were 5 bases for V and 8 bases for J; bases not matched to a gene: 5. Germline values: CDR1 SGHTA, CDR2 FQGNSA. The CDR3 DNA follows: TGTGCCAGCAGCCCAACAGGGGCGGGGGAGCTGTTTTTT. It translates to CASSPTGAGELFF.

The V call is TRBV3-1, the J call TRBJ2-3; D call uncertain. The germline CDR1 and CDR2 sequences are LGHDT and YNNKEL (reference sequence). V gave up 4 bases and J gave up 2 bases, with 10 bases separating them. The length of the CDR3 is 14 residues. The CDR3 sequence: CASSRNSITDTQYF. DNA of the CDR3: TGTGCCAGCAGCCGAAACAGCATCACAGATACGCAGTATTTT.

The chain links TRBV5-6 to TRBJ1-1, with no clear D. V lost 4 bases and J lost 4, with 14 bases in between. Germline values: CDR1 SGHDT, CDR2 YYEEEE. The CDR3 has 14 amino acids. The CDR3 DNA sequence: TGTGCCAGCAGCAACTGGGGAGGCGGCACTGAAGCTTTCTTT. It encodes CASSNWGGGTEAFF.

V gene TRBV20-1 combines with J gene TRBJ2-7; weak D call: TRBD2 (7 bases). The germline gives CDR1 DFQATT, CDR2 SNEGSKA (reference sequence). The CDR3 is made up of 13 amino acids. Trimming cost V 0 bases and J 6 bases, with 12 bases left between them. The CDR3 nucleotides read TGCAGTGCTAGAGAGGGGGGGCCATCCGAGCAGTACTTC. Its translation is CSAREGGPSEQYF.

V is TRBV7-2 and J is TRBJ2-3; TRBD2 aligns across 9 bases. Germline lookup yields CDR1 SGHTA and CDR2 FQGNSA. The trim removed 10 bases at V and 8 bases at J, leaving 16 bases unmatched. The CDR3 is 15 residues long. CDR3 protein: CATGGGRGTVFTQYF. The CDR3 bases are TGTGCCACTGGAGGCGGGAGGGGTACCGTTTTTACGCAGTATTTT.

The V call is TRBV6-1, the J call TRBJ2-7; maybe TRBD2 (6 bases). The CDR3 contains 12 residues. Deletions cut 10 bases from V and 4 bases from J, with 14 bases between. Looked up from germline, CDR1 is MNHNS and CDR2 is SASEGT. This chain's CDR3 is CATSGTRYEQYF. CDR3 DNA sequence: TGTGCCACCTCCGGGACTCGATACGAGCAGTACTTC.

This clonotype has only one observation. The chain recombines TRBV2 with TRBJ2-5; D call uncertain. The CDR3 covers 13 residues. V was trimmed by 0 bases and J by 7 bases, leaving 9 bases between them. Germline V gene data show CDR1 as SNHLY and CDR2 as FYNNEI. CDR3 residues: CASSEARGGTQYF. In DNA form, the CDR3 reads TGTGCCAGCAGTGAAGCCCGCGGTGGGACCCAGTACTTC.

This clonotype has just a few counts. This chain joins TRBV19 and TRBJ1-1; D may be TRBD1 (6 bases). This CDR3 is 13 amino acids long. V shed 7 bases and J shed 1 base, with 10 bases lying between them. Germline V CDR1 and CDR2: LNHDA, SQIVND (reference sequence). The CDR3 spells CASTTTGNTEAFF. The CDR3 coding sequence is TGTGCCAGTACCACGACAGGGAACACTGAAGCTTTCTTT. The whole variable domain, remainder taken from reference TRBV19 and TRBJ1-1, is DGGITQSPKYLFRKEGQNVTLSCEQNLNHDAMYWYRQDPGQGLRLIYYSQIVNDFQKGDIAEGYSVSREKKESFPLTVTSAQKNPTAFYLCASTTTGNTEAFFGQGTRLTVV.

The CDR3, as DNA: TGCGCCAGCAGCCACCGCCGGACAGGGGAGCGTGGCTACACCTTC. This sequence encodes CASSHRRTGERGYTF. The chain carries TRBV5-1 and TRBJ1-2, with 9 bases aligning to TRBD1. The V segment lost 4 bases and the J segment 7 bases; nucleotides outside the gene matches: 11. The germline V gene encodes CDR1 SGHRS and CDR2 YFSETQ. The CDR3 length is 15 residues.

The CDR3: CASSRQGYEQYF. The DNA of the CDR3 is TGTGCCAGCAGTAGACAGGGCTACGAGCAGTACTTC. The chain links TRBV6-5 to TRBJ2-7, with 7 bases matching TRBD1. The CDR3 runs 12 residues. The germline gives CDR1 MNHEY, CDR2 SVGAGI. The V and J ends lost 5 bases and 3 bases, in that order; junction bases with no gene match: 1.

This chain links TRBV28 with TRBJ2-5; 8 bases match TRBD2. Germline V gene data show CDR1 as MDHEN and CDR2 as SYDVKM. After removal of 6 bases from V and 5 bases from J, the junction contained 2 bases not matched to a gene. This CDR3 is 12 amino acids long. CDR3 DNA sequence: TGTGCCAGCAGCCCGGGGGGGGAGACCCAGTACTTC. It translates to CASSPGGETQYF.

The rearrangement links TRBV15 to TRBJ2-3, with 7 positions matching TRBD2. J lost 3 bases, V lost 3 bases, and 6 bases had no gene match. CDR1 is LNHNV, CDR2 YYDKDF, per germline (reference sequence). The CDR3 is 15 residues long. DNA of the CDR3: TGTGCCACCAGCAGGAGGGCGGGGGAGACAGATACGCAGTATTTT. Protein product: CATSRRAGETDTQYF.

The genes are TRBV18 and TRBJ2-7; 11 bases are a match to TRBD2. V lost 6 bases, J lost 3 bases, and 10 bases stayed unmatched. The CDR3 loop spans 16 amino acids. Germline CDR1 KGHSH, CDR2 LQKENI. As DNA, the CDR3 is TGTGCCAGCTCGCGGGGGTCGGGACTAGCGGTCTACGAGCAGTACTTC. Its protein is CASSRGSGLAVYEQYF.

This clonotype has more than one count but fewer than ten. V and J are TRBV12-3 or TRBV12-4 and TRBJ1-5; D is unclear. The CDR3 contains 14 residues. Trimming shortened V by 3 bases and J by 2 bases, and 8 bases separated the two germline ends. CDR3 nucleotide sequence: TGTGCCAGCAGTTTCCTTGGGGGCAATCAGCCCCAGCATTTT. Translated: CASSFLGGNQPQHF.

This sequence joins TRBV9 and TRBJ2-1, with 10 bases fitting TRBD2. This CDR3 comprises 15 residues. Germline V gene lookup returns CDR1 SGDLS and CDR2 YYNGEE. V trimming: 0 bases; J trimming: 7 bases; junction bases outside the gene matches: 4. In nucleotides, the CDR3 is TGTGCCAGCAGCGTAGGAGTGACTAGCGGGAATGAGCAGTTCTTC. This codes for CASSVGVTSGNEQFF.